Described below is a single T cell receptor beta chain sequence and its context. This sample was taken from a study of technical replicates of blood from a few donors. Produced via immunoSEQ multiplex PCR; TCRdb's table is partial and in-frame only. Among around 89,000 clones, around 96% were seen once, and the ten largest hold 0.2% to 0.25%. The CDR3 contains 18 residues. Germline V CDR1 and CDR2: SEHNR, FQNEAQ (reference sequence). V was clipped by 4 bases and J by 1 base, with 20 bases between them. This receptor was obtained from a human donor in good health. Sequences were obtained from T cells isolated from PBMCs. This chain uses TRBV7-9 with TRBJ1-5; maybe TRBD1 (5 bases). Here the CDR3 reads CASSSLGGKGVSNQPQHF. In DNA, the CDR3 is TGTGCCAGCAGCTCCCTGGGGGGGAAAGGGGTAAGCAATCAGCCCCAGCATTTT.